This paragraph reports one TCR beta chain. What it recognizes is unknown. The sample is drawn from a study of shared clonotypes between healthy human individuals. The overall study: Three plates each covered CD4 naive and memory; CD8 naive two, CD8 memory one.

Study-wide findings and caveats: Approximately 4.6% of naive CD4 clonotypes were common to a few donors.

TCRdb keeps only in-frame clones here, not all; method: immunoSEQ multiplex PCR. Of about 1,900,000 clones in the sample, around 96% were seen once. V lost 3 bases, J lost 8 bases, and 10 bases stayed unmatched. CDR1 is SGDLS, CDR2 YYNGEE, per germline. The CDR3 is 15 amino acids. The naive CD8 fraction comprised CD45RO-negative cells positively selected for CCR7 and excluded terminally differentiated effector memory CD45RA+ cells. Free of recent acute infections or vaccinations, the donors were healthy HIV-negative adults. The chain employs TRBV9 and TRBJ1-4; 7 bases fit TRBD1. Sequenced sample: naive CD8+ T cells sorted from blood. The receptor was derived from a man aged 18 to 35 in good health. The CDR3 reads CASSATVTGYEKLFF. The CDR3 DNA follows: TGTGCCAGCAGCGCGACTGTGACAGGGTACGAAAAACTGTTTTTT.